Detailed here is one T cell receptor beta chain. This sample is drawn from a study of cytomegalovirus exposure and HLA in healthy donors. This CDR3 is built from 12 residues. Trimming pared 3 bases from V and 6 bases from J, leaving 9 bases between. The V gene's germline CDR1 is SGDLS and CDR2 YYNGEE. The table came from immunoSEQ multiplex PCR; TCRdb's copy has only in-frame clones and leaves some out. Here the sample spans more than 85,000 clones, approximately 95% being singletons. Input material: PBMCs. The V gene is TRBV9, the J gene TRBJ1-2; maybe TRBD1 (6 bases). The receptor was derived from a woman between 18 and 29 years old in good health and CMV-seronegative. The CDR3 coding sequence is TGTGCCAGCAGCGCCACAGGGAATGGCTACACCTTC. Amino acid sequence: CASSATGNGYTF.